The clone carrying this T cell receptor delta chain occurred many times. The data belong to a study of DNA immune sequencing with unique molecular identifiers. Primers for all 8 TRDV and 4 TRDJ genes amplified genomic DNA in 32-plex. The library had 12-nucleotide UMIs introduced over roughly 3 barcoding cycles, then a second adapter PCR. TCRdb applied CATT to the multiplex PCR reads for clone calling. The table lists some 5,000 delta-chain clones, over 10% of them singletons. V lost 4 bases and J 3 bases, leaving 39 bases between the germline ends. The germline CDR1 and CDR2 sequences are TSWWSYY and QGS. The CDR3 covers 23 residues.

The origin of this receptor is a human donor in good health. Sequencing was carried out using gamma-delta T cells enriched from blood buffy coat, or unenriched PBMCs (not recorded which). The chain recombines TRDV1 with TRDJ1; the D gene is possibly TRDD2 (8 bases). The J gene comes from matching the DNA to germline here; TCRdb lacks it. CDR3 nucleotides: TGTGCTCTTGGGGTACTTCATAGGGCTTCCTACGCGTACTGGGGTTTTGGGCCCGATAAACTCATCTTT. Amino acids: CALGVLHRASYAYWGFGPDKLIF.